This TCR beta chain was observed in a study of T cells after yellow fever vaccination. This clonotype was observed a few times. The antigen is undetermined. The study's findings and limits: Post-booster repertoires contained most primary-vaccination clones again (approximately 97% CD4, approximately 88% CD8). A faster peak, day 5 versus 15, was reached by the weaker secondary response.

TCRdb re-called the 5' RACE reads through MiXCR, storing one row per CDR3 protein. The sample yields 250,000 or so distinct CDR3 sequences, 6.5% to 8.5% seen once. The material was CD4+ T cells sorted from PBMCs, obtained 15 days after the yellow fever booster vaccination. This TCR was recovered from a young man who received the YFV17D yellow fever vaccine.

CDR3 DNA sequence: TGTGCCAGCAGCGAGGGGGGATCGGCGAACACTGAAGCTTTCTTT. Protein product: CASSEGGSANTEAFF. V usage is TRBV11-2 and J usage is TRBJ1-1, with D perhaps TRBD1 (6 bases). Per the germline V gene, CDR1 is SGHAT and CDR2 is FQNNGV. V lost 5 bases and J lost 1, with 14 bases in between. The CDR3 covers 15 residues.